This T cell receptor (beta chain) originates from a study of blood T cell repertoires in COVID-19. Study-level background: Italy, Spain and the United States were the sources of the convalescent and acute COVID-19 samples. The cDNA or gDNA used as material had been derived from T cells, B-cell-depleted T cells, or PBMCs.

The method was immunoSEQ multiplex PCR; TCRdb's version includes in-frame clones alone and lacks a portion of them. The sample contains some 330,000 clones, 92% of which appear only once. The germline gives CDR1 SNHLY, CDR2 FYNNEI. The CDR3 covers 14 residues. Cohort 3 recovered donors had two negative PCRs, clearance, or symptom resolution. For this clone: One junction end disagrees with the germline gene, perhaps due to a read error.

This receptor was identified in a woman aged 30 to 39 who had recovered from COVID-19. The J gene is TRBJ1-6, the V gene TRBV2, with 9 bases aligning to TRBD1. Source material: PBMCs or T cells enriched from blood (not recorded which). CDR3 protein: CASSTGGYSSPLHF. The CDR3 DNA reads TGTGCCAGCAGTACAGGGGGCTATAGTTCACCCCTCCACTTT.